The subject of this entry is one T cell receptor beta chain. The antigen remains unidentified. At the DNA level, this CDR3 is encoded by other sequences in the same sample as well. Only in-frame clones appear in the TCRdb table, and some are missing; sequencing was by immunoSEQ multiplex PCR. Of 2 million to 2.5 million clones in the sample, around 95% were seen once. The data are from a study of shared clonotypes between healthy human individuals. Per the germline V gene, CDR1 is KGHSH and CDR2 is LQKENI. This CDR3 contains 16 residues. The V and J ends lost 3 bases and 0 bases, in that order; junction bases with no gene match: 4. Study conclusions and caveats: The generation probabilities recorded for non-shared clonotypes fell below those of clonotypes shared by all four donors.

This receptor was obtained from a man younger than 35 in good health. Sequenced input: naive CD4+ T cells sorted from blood. Subset described: CD45RA+ positively selected. This rearrangement joins TRBV18 to TRBJ1-4, with TRBD1 matching over 7 bases. The CDR3 reads CASSPRQGATNEKLFF. CDR3 DNA: TGTGCCAGCTCACCCCGACAGGGAGCAACTAATGAAAAACTGTTTTTT.